The clone carrying this T cell receptor (beta chain) was found a few times. 5'RACE with constant-segment primers built TCRalpha and TCRbeta cDNA libraries with UMIs. Using its own MiXCR run on the 5' RACE reads, TCRdb lists one record per CDR3 protein. The profile covers 300,000 to 400,000 distinct CDR3 sequences, with 25% to 30% appearing a single time and 13% taken by the ten largest. These data are taken from a study of T-cell memory formation after mild COVID-19. This CDR3 has 17 residues. V lost 1 base and J 3 bases, leaving 16 bases between the germline ends. Input material: PBMCs or a T cell subset sorted from them (not recorded which). This receptor was obtained from an adult woman who had mild COVID-19 (a few samples of this study predate the infection). Cell type and time point are not known. The chain carries TRBV12-3 or TRBV12-4 and TRBJ2-4; D remains unclear. The CDR3 DNA reads as TGTGCCAGCAGTTTAGTAATGTCGCAGATTATCAAAAACATTCAGTACTTC. As protein: CASSLVMSQIIKNIQYF.